The next 26 T cell receptor beta chains were all read from a single sample in a study of T cell responses to AZD1222 COVID-19 vaccine. Sequencing was performed with immunoSEQ multiplex PCR; in TCRdb, only in-frame clones are kept and a portion is missing. Seen here are about 120,000 clones, roughly 92% observed once, and the top ten hold around 1.4%. The sequencing here drew on peripheral blood, taken 28 days after the second AZD1222 dose. The receptors shown here come from an adult who received the AZD1222 COVID-19 vaccine.

The chain employs TRBV6-1 and TRBJ1-3; D may be TRBD1 (6 bases). The V end lost 2 bases, the J end lost 2 bases, and 16 bases lay between the germline ends. Germline V gene lookup returns CDR1 MNHNS and CDR2 SASEGT. The CDR3 extends over 17 amino acids. The CDR3 DNA reads TGTGCCAGCAGTGAAATGGGGACATGGGTGGCTGGAAACACCATATATTTT. Its protein product is CASSEMGTWVAGNTIYF.

The chain carries TRBV4-1 and TRBJ2-7; D is perhaps TRBD1 or TRBD2 (5 bases each). Germline loops: CDR1 MGHRA, CDR2 YSYEKL. V lost 2 bases, J lost 7 bases, and 18 bases lay in between. The CDR3 is 15 amino acids. The CDR3 DNA reads TGCGCCAGCAGCCAATCCTCGGGGACGGCGGTTGAGCAGTACTTC. Protein sequence: CASSQSSGTAVEQYF.

This chain links TRBV4-1 with TRBJ2-1, with D hard to call. Germline V CDR1 and CDR2: MGHRA, YSYEKL. The CDR3 has 12 residues. Trimming left V 3 bases short and J 8 bases short, with 8 bases between. This chain's CDR3 is CASSQSLHEQFF. In DNA form, the CDR3 reads TGCGCCAGCAGCCAGTCCCTACATGAGCAGTTCTTC.

The chain joins TRBV7-6 to TRBJ2-7; TRBD2 agrees at 7 bases. Losses at the gene ends were 2 bases for V and 1 base for J; bases not matched to a gene: 20. CDR3 length: 20 residues. CDR1 and CDR2 (germline): SGHVS, FNYEAQ. The DNA of the CDR3 is TGTGCCAGCAGCTTACTCCAAGAGTTGGGTGGTAGCGGGCGATCCTACGAGCAGTACTTC. It is translated as CASSLLQELGGSGRSYEQYF.

J is TRBJ1-1 and V is TRBV10-3; TRBD1 matches 9 bases. V lost 4 bases, J lost 8 bases, and 11 bases stayed unmatched. The germline CDR1 and CDR2 sequences are ENHRY and SYGVKD. CDR3 size: 15 residues. CDR3 sequence (DNA): TGTGCCATCAGTGCCCCGGGACAGGGAAAAACAGAAGCTTTCTTT. Protein sequence: CAISAPGQGKTEAFF.

For the CDR3, the DNA is TGTGCCAGCAGCCTAGGATGGGGGGGCAATCAGCCCCAGCATTTT. It is translated as CASSLGWGGNQPQHF. The rearrangement uses TRBV7-9 and TRBJ1-5; tentative D call: TRBD1 (5 bases). V lost 5 bases and J 2 bases, leaving 13 bases between the germline ends. The CDR3 extends over 15 amino acids. Germline V gives CDR1 SEHNR, CDR2 FQNEAQ (reference sequence).

The chain is built from TRBV28 and TRBJ1-6; a weak D match, TRBD1 (5 bases). CDR1 is MDHEN, CDR2 SYDVKM, per germline. This CDR3 spans 13 amino acids. Between the trimmed V and J ends, which lost 3 bases and 11 bases, there was a span of 11 bases. The CDR3 sequence: CASSFGGLTPLHF. CDR3 nucleotide sequence: TGTGCCAGCAGTTTTGGGGGTTTAACACCCCTCCACTTT.

The chain links TRBV5-1 to TRBJ2-7; a weak D match, TRBD2 (5 bases). The CDR3 spans 15 residues. Trimming removed 7 bases at V and 2 bases at J, with 19 bases between. From germline, CDR1 is SGHRS and CDR2 YFSETQ. CDR3 bases: TGCGCCAGCTCAACTGGACTTGTACAAGCCTACGAGCAGTACTTC. Encoded protein: CASSTGLVQAYEQYF.

The chain has TRBV14 and TRBJ2-7; D unresolved. The V and J ends lost 4 bases and 7 bases respectively, with 17 bases between them. Germline values: CDR1 SGHDN, CDR2 FVKESK. This CDR3 has 14 amino acids. Written as DNA, the CDR3 is TGTGCCAGCAGCCTTCCAGGCGGAGATGGTGAGCAGTACTTC. Translation gives CASSLPGGDGEQYF.

The gene calls are TRBV5-8 and TRBJ2-7, with TRBD2 matching 10 bases. V was pared by 0 bases and J by 0 bases, with 6 bases of the junction left unmatched. This CDR3 has 17 residues. Germline V gene data show CDR1 as SGHTS and CDR2 as YDEGEE. DNA for the CDR3: TGTGCCAGCAGCTTGGGTTCACGGACTAGCGGCTCCTACGAGCAGTACTTC. This sequence encodes CASSLGSRTSGSYEQYF.

The V and J genes are TRBV5-3 and TRBJ1-5; D is uncertain. TRBV5-3 falls under the ORF class, with uncertain function. The ends were cut back, 8 bases at V and 0 bases at J, with 9 bases in the middle. This CDR3 is 13 amino acids long. The CDR3 here is CARKAYSNQPQHF. CDR3 DNA: TGTGCCAGGAAGGCTTATAGCAATCAGCCCCAGCATTTT.

V is TRBV24-1 and J is TRBJ1-4; D possibly corresponds to TRBD1 (5 bases). This CDR3 comprises 13 residues. Trimming removed 6 bases at V and 7 bases at J, with 11 bases between. Looked up from germline, CDR1 is KGHDR and CDR2 is SFDVKD. The chain's CDR3 is CATSQQGGEKLFF. In DNA form, the CDR3 reads TGTGCCACCAGTCAGCAGGGCGGTGAAAAACTGTTTTTT.

The chain carries TRBV28 and TRBJ1-4; D gene unclear. This CDR3 spans 13 amino acids. Germline CDR1 reads MDHEN; CDR2 reads SYDVKM. V gave up 7 bases and J gave up 4 bases, with 10 bases separating them. In DNA, the CDR3 is TGTGCCAGCAATGAGGAGCTTAATGAAAAACTGTTTTTT. Translated, it gives CASNEELNEKLFF. Using reference TRBV28 and TRBJ1-4 for the parts outside the CDR3, the full variable domain is DVKVTQSSRYLVKRTGEKVFLECVQDMDHENMFWYRQDPGLGLRLIYFSYDVKMKEKGDIPEGYSVSREKKERFSLILESASTNQTSMYLCASNEELNEKLFFGSGTQLSVL.

The chain combines TRBV7-3 with TRBJ2-7, with D perhaps matching TRBD2 (5 bases). Trimming took 6 bases from V and 0 from J, leaving 15 bases between them. The CDR3 consists of 15 residues. Germline loops: CDR1 SGHTA, CDR2 FQGTGA. This CDR3 reads CASRALKEVSYEQYF. DNA for the CDR3: TGTGCCAGCAGGGCTCTGAAGGAGGTCTCCTACGAGCAGTACTTC.

The chain carries TRBV19 and TRBJ2-3; possibly TRBD1 or TRBD2 for D (5 bases each). In germline, CDR1 is LNHDA, CDR2 SQIVND (reference sequence). There are 13 residues in the CDR3. Trimming removed 11 bases at V and 3 bases at J, with 15 bases between. As DNA, the CDR3 is TGTGCCTCCAGAGGGGCGGTTACAGATACGCAGTATTTT. Protein product: CASRGAVTDTQYF.

The rearrangement links TRBV5-1 to TRBJ2-2; tentative D call: TRBD1 (5 bases). Deletions cut 0 bases from V and 3 bases from J, with 12 bases between. This CDR3 is 16 amino acids long. Germline V gene sequence: CDR1 SGHRS, CDR2 YFSETQ. The CDR3 here is CASSLDGAPDTGELFF. The CDR3 DNA follows: TGCGCCAGCAGCTTGGATGGGGCACCGGACACCGGGGAGCTGTTTTTT.

The CDR3 sequence: CASSFIRQGRYGYTF. The CDR3 DNA sequence: TGTGCCAGCAGCTTCATTCGACAGGGGAGGTATGGCTACACCTTC. The V and J genes are TRBV27 and TRBJ1-2, with 8 bases lining up with TRBD1. CDR3 length: 15 residues. Germline V lookup: CDR1 MNHEY, CDR2 SMNVEV (reference sequence). Trimming removed 6 bases from V and 5 bases from J; junction bases left unmatched: 11.

There are a few counts of this clone. The gene calls are TRBV28 and TRBJ1-5, with D tentatively TRBD1 (5 bases). Between the trimmed V and J ends, which lost 5 bases and 3 bases, there was a span of 17 bases. Germline CDR1 MDHEN, CDR2 SYDVKM. The CDR3 is made up of 16 amino acids. The CDR3 region is CASSQPGRAINQPQHF. The CDR3 DNA follows: TGTGCCAGCAGTCAACCGGGGCGAGCTATCAATCAGCCCCAGCATTTT.

There are a few counts of this clone. This chain joins TRBV5-1 and TRBJ2-7, with D unresolved. Trimming left V 5 bases short and J 2 bases short, with 14 bases between. Germline V gene sequence: CDR1 SGHRS, CDR2 YFSETQ. CDR3 length equals 14 residues. The CDR3 nucleotides are TGCGCCAGCAGAAGGAGCGTACTCACCTACGAGCAGTACTTC. It translates to CASRRSVLTYEQYF.

This chain links TRBV9 with TRBJ2-5; D gene uncertain. Per the germline V gene, CDR1 is SGDLS and CDR2 is YYNGEE. V was pared by 4 bases and J by 0 bases, with 10 bases between. The length of the CDR3 is 14 residues. The CDR3 spells CASSPRLYQETQYF. In nucleotides, the CDR3 is TGTGCCAGCAGCCCGAGATTGTACCAAGAGACCCAGTACTTC.

This chain links TRBV6-5 with TRBJ2-3; 9 bases map to TRBD2. Germline V gives CDR1 MNHEY, CDR2 SVGAGI. V trimming: 3 bases; J trimming: 14 bases; junction bases outside the gene matches: 6. The CDR3 sequence is 12 residues long. CDR3: CASSYRGRATYF. CDR3 coding DNA: TGTGCCAGCAGTTATCGCGGGAGGGCCACGTATTTT.

The chain links TRBV6-5 to TRBJ2-5, with 12 bases fitting TRBD2. The V segment lost 5 bases and the J segment 6 bases; nucleotides outside the gene matches: 4. The CDR3 is made up of 14 amino acids. The germline V gene has CDR1 MNHEY and CDR2 SVGAGI. CDR3 sequence: CASSPSGRGQTQYF. The CDR3 DNA reads TGTGCCAGCAGTCCTAGCGGGAGGGGTCAGACCCAGTACTTC.

The chain carries TRBV15 and TRBJ2-7, with a tentative D call TRBD2 (5 bases). Germline V gene data show CDR1 as LNHNV and CDR2 as YYDKDF (reference sequence). The CDR3 spans 15 residues. Trimming took 4 bases from V and 6 from J, leaving 19 bases between them. CDR3 nucleotide sequence: TGTGCCACCAGCAACGACCGGGGAAGCAGGCGCGAGCAGTACTTC. Residues: CATSNDRGSRREQYF.

The chain is built from TRBV10-2 and TRBJ1-5; 9 nucleotides align to TRBD1. There are 13 residues in the CDR3. Germline trimming cut 8 bases from V and 7 bases from J; bases unmatched to any gene: 6. Germline assignment: CDR1 WSHSY and CDR2 SAAADI. CDR3 residues: CASHRGLGQPQHF. DNA for the CDR3: TGCGCCAGCCACAGGGGGCTTGGGCAGCCCCAGCATTTT.

The chain has TRBV10-1 and TRBJ2-7; 11 bases agree with TRBD2. Germline lookup yields CDR1 WNHNN and CDR2 SYGVQD (reference sequence). With 4 bases clipped from V and 5 bases from J, the junction kept 4 bases outside the gene matches. CDR3 size: 14 residues. This CDR3 is CASSASGRIHEQYF. Here the CDR3 DNA reads TGCGCCAGCAGTGCTAGCGGGAGGATCCACGAGCAGTACTTC.

This clone is a singleton in its sample. The V call is TRBV7-3, the J call TRBJ2-1, with TRBD2 matching 10 bases. The CDR3 loop spans 16 amino acids. Unmatched junction bases numbered 12, after V lost 8 bases and J lost 5 bases. Looked up from germline, CDR1 is SGHTA and CDR2 is FQGTGA. The CDR3 here is CASAYRGTSVNNEQFF. CDR3 in DNA: TGTGCCAGCGCATACCGGGGGACTAGCGTGAACAATGAGCAGTTCTTC.